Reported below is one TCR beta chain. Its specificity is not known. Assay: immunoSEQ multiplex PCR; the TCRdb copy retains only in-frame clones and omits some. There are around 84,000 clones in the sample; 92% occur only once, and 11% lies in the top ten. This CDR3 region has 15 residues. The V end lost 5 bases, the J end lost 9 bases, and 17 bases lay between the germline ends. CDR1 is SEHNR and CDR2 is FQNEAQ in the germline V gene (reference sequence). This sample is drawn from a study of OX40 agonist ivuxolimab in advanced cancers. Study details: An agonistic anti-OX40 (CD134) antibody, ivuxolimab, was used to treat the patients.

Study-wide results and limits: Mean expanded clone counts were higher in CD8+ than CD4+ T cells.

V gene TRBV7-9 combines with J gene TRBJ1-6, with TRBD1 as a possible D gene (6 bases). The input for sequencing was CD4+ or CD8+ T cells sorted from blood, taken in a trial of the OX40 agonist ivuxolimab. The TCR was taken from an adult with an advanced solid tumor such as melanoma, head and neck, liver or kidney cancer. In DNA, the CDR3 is TGTGCCAGCAGCACCGGCGGGGAGGGGGTTTCACCCCTCCACTTT. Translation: CASSTGGEGVSPLHF.